The clone carrying this TCR beta chain came up many times. As yet, its antigen is unknown. Germline values: CDR1 LGHNA, CDR2 YSLEER. CDR3 length: 15 amino acids. V gave up 0 bases and J gave up 5 bases; unmatched junction bases: 3. TCRdb reprocessed the reads via MiXCR and lists one record per CDR3 protein. The sample holds about 890,000 distinct CDR3 sequences, around 32% seen once. The sample is drawn from a study of T cell repertoires in cytomegalovirus infection. Background on the study: Matching HLA type and CMV infection were both indicated by public TCR beta signatures.

General study findings and limits: CMV-specific TCR beta clonotypes restricted by HLA-C dominated the ex vivo response. Identification of carriers of CMV plus the relevant HLA was performed using cumulative public TCR beta family frequency.

J is TRBJ2-2 and V is TRBV4-3; 7 bases are shared with TRBD1. Source: cultured CD8+ T cells from PBMCs, taken from culture after CMV antigen stimulation. The sequence was collected from a human donor in good health (CMV status not recorded). Some clones in this sample may be carry-over from other donors' samples. The CDR3 region has the DNA TGCGCCAGCAGCCAAGACAGGGGGTCTACCGGGGAGCTGTTTTTT. This translates into CASSQDRGSTGELFF.